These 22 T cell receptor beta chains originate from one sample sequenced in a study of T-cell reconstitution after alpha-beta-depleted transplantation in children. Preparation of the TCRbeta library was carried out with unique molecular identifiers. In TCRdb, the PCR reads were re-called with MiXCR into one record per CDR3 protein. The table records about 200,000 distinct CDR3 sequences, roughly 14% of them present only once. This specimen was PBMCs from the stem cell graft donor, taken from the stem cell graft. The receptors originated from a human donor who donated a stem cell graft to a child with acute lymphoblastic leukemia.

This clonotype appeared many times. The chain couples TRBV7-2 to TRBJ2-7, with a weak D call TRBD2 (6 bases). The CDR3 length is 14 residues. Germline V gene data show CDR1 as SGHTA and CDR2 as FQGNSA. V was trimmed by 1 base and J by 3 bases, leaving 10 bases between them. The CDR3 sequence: CASSLEGRDYEQYF. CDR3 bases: TGTGCCAGCAGCTTAGAAGGGCGGGACTACGAGCAGTACTTC. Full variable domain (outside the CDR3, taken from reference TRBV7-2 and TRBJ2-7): GAGVSQSPSNKVTEKGKDVELRCDPISGHTALYWYRQSLGQGLEFLIYFQGNSAPDKSGLPSDRFSAERTGGSVSTLTIQRTQQEDSAVYLCASSLEGRDYEQYFGPGTRLTVT.

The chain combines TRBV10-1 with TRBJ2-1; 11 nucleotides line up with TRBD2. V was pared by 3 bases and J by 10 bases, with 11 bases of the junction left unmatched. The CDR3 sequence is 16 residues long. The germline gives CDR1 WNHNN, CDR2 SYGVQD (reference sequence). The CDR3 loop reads CASSDCSGRVLREQFF. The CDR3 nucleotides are TGCGCCAGCAGTGATTGTAGCGGGAGGGTCCTGAGGGAGCAGTTCTTC.

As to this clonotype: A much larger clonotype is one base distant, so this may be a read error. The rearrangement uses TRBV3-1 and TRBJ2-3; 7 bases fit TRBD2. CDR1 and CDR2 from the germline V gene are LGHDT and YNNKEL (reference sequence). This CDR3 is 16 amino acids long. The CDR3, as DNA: TGTTCCAGCAGCCAAGATCTAGGACTAGGCACAGATACGCAGTATTTT. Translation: CSSSQDLGLGTDTQYF.

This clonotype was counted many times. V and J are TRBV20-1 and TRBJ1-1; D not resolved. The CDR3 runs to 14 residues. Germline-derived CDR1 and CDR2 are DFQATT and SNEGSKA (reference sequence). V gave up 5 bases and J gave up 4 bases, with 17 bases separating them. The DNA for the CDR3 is TGCAGTGCTCCAAAGGATCGGGTCCCCACTGAAGCTTTCTTT. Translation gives CSAPKDRVPTEAFF.

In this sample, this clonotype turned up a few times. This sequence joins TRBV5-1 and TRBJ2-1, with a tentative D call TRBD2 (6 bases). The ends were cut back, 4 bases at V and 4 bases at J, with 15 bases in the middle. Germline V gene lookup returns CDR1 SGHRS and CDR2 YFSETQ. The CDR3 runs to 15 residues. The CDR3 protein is CASSPGLIPYNEQFF. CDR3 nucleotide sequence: TGCGCCAGCAGCCCAGGACTAATTCCTTACAATGAGCAGTTCTTC.

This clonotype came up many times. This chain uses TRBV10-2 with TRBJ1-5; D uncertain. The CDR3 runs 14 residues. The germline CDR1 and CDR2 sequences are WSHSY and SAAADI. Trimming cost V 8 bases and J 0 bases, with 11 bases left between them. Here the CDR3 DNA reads TGCGCCAGCCAGAAGGGCTTTAGCAATCAGCCCCAGCATTTT. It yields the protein CASQKGFSNQPQHF.

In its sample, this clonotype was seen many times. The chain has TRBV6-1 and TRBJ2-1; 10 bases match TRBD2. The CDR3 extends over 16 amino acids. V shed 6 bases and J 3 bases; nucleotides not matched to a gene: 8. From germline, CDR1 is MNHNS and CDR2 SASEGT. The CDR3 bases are TGTGCCAGCAGGACCAGGACTAGCGGCTTCTACAATGAGCAGTTCTTC. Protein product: CASRTRTSGFYNEQFF.

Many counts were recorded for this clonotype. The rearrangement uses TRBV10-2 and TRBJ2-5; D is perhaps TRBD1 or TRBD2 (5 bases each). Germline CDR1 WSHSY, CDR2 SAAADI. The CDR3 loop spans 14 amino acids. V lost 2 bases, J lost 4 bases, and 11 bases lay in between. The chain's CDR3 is CASSEKRGRETQYF. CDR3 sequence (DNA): TGCGCCAGCAGTGAGAAGAGGGGCAGAGAGACCCAGTACTTC.

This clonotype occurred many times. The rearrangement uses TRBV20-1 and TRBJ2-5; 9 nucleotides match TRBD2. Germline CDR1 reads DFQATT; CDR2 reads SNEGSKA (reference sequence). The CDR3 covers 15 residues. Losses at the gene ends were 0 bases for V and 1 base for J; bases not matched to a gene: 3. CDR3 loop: CSARDSTSGQETQYF. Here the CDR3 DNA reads TGCAGTGCTAGAGATTCGACTAGCGGCCAAGAGACCCAGTACTTC.

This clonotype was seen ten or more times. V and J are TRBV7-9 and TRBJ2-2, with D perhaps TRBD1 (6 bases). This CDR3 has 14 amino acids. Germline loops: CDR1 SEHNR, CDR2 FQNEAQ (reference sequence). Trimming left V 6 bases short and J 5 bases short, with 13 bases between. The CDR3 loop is CASSPDQGTGELFF. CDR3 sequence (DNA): TGTGCCAGCAGTCCCGACCAGGGGACCGGGGAGCTGTTTTTT.

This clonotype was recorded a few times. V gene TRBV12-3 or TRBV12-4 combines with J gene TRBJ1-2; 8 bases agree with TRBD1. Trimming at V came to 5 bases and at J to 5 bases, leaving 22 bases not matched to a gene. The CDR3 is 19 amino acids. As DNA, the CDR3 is TGTGCCAGCAGTCCCCCTATAGGGACAGGAGACTGGGGTATTTATGGCTACACCTTC. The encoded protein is CASSPPIGTGDWGIYGYTF.

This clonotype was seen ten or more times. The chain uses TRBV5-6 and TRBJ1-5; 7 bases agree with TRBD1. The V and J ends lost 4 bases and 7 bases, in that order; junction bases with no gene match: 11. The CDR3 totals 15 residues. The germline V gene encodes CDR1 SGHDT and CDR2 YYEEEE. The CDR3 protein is CASSRRGQGEQPQHF. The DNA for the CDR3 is TGTGCCAGCAGCAGAAGGGGGCAGGGGGAACAGCCCCAGCATTTT.

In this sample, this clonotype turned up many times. The CDR3 sequence is CASRAAGEANEQYF. The CDR3 DNA reads TGCGCCAGCAGGGCAGCGGGAGAGGCTAACGAGCAGTACTTC. The chain links TRBV10-2 to TRBJ2-7; TRBD2 agrees at 8 bases. The CDR3 is made up of 14 amino acids. Germline CDR1 and CDR2: WSHSY and SAAADI. The junction had 9 bases not matched to a gene; V was cut back by 6 bases and J by 5 bases.

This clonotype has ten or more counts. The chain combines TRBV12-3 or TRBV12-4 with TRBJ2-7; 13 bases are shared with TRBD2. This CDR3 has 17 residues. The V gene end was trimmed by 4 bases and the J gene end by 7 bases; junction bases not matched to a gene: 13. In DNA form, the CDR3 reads TGTGCCAGCAGTTCGCGGATACTAGCGGGAGGGCCGGGTGAGCAGTACTTC. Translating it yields CASSSRILAGGPGEQYF.

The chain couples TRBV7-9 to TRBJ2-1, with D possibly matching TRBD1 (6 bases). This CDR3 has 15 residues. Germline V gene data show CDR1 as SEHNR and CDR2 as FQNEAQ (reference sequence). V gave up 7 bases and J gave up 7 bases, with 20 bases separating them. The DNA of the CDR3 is TGTGCCAGCACCGCTCAGGGGTCTGCTTTGAATGAGCAGTTCTTC. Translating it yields CASTAQGSALNEQFF.

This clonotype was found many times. This CDR3 reads CASSRWGERTDTQYF. DNA of the CDR3: TGTGCCAGCAGCCGGTGGGGGGAGCGCACAGATACGCAGTATTTT. The chain is built from TRBV27 and TRBJ2-3; D perhaps matches TRBD2 (6 bases). This CDR3 has 15 residues. The V gene lost 6 bases and the J gene lost 1 base, with 14 bases spanning the gap. CDR1 and CDR2 from the germline V gene are MNHEY and SMNVEV (reference sequence).

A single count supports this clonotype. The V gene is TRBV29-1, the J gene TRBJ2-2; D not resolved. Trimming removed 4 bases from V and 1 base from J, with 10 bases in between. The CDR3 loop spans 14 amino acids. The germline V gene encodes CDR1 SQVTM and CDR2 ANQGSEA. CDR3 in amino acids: CSVVTSMNTGELFF. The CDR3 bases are TGCAGCGTTGTAACCTCGATGAACACCGGGGAGCTGTTTTTT.

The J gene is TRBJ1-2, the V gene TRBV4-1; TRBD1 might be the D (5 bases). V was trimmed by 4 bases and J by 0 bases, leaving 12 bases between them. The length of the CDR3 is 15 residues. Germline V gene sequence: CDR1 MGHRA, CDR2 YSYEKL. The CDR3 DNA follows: TGCGCCAGCAGCCCGGACACTCAAGCTAACTATGGCTACACCTTC. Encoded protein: CASSPDTQANYGYTF.

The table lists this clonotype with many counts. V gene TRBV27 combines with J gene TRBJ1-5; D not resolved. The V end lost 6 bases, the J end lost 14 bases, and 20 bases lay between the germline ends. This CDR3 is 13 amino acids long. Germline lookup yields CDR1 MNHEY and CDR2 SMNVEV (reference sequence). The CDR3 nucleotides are TGTGCCAGCAGCTCCGGCTTGGGTAATTGGAAGCATTTT. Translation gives CASSSGLGNWKHF.

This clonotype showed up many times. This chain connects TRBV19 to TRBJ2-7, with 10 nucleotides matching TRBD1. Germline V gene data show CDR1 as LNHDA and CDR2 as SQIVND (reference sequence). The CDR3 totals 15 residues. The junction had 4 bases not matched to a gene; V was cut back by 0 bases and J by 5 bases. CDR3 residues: CASSIEGTGDHEQYF. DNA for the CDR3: TGTGCCAGTAGTATAGAAGGGACAGGGGACCACGAGCAGTACTTC.

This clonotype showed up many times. CDR3 DNA: TGTGCCAGCAGTTTTCAGGTTCCTACCTACAATGAGCAGTTCTTC. Residues: CASSFQVPTYNEQFF. J is TRBJ2-1 and V is TRBV12-3 or TRBV12-4; D ambiguous. This CDR3 spans 15 amino acids. Trimming removed 3 bases at V and 2 bases at J, with 11 bases between.

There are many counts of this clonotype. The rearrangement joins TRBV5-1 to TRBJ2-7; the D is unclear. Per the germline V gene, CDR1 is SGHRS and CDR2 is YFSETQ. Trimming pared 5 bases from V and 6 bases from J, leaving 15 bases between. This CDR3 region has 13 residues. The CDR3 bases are TGCGCCAGCAGGCTTGAAGAAACCCTCGAGCAGTACTTC. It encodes CASRLEETLEQYF.